This T cell receptor beta chain was retrieved from a study of T-cell reconstitution after alpha-beta-depleted transplantation in children. Whole-study findings and limits: Hyperexpanded clones declined; after one year, newly produced T cells mostly supplied diversity. Some patients owed their high day-60 TCRbeta diversity to surviving recipient T cells and thymic progenitors. Reportedly, only several hundred clones from non-depleted graft cells drove alpha-beta T-cell counts at about two months.

Points on this clonotype: Its antigen is still unknown. Because it lacks the conserved phenylalanine or tryptophan at the end, this CDR3 is likely a read error.

The CDR3 runs 13 residues. The ends were cut back, 5 bases at V and 4 bases at J, with 11 bases in the middle. Germline-derived CDR1 and CDR2 are MDHEN and SYDVKM. During its preparation, the TCRbeta library received unique molecular identifiers. TCRdb reanalysed the PCR reads using MiXCR and keeps one entry per CDR3 protein. The table includes about 980,000 distinct CDR3 sequences, 25% to 30% detected once. This sequence originates from a boy under three years old who had a stem cell transplant for SCID, so the T cells may come from the graft donor. The chain uses TRBV28 and TRBJ2-5; maybe TRBD2 (6 bases). The material was PBMCs, mostly from graft donor cells, obtained 360 days after TCRalphabeta/CD19-depleted stem cell transplant. The CDR3 spells CASSPRLGETQYC. The CDR3 nucleotides are TGTGCCAGCAGTCCCAGACTAGGAGAGACCCAGTACTGC.